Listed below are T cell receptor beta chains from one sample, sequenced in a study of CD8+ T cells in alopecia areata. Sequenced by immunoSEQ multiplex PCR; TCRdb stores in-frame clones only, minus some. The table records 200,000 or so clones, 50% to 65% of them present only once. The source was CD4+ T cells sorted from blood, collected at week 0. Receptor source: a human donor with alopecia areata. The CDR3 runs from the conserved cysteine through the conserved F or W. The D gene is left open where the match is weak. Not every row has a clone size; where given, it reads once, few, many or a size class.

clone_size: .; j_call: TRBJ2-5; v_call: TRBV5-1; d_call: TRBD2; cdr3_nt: TGCGCCAGCAGTATTAGCGGGGGGGCCAGTGAGACCCAGTACTTC; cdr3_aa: CASSISGGASETQYF
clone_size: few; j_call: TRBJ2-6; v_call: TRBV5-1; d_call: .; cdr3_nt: TGCGCCAGCAGCCCCGTCTCAAGTTCACAGGTCTCTGGGGCCAACGTCCTGACTTTC; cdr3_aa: CASSPVSSSQVSGANVLTF
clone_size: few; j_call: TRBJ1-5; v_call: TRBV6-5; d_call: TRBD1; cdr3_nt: TGTGCCAGCAGTTACTCGGGACAGAGGAATCAGCCCCAGCATTTT; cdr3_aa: CASSYSGQRNQPQHF
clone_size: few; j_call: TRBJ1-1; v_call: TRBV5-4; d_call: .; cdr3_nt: TGTGCCAGCACCCATTGGAAGGGCGGGAGCACTGAAGCTTTCTTT; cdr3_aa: CASTHWKGGSTEAFF
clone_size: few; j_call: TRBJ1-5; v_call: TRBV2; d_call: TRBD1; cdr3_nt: TGTGCCAGCAATCGACAGGGGGTCAATCAGCCCCAGCATTTT; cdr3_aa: CASNRQGVNQPQHF
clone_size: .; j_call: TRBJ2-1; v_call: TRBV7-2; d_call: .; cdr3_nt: TGTGCCAGCCCAGTTAAACCCACCTTGGAGCGTGCGCAGTTCTTC; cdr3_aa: CASPVKPTLERAQFF
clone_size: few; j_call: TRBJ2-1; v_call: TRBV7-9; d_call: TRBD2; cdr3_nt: TGTGCCAGTACACTAGCGGGGGATCATGAGCAGTTCTTC; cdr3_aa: CASTLAGDHEQFF
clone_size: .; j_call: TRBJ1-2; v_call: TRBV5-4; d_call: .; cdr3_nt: TGTGCCAGCAGCTCCTCGAGGGGCAGTTTGAGAGGCTACACCTTC; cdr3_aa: CASSSSRGSLRGYTF
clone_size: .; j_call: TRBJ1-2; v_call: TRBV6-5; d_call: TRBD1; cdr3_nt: TGTGCCAGCAGTGGACAGGGGGCAGCGACGTATGGCTACACCTTC; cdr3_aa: CASSGQGAATYGYTF
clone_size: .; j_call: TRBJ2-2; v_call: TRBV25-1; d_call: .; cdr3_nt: TGTGCCAGCAGTGAATACAGGACGACCGGGGAGCTGTTTTTT; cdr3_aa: CASSEYRTTGELFF
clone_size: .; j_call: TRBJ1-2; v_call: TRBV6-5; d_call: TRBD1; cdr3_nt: TGTGCCAGCAGCTTCCTCGGGGGACAGGTTAAAGGCTACACCTTC; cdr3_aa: CASSFLGGQVKGYTF
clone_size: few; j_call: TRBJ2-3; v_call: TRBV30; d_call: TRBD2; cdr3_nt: TGTGCCTGGAGCTCTCTAGCGGGGGGTGAAGATACGCAGTATTTT; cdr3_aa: CAWSSLAGGEDTQYF
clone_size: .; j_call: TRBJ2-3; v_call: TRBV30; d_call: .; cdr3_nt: TGTGCCTGGAGTGTTTCCTGGGGGAGCACAGATACGCAGTATTTT; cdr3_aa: CAWSVSWGSTDTQYF
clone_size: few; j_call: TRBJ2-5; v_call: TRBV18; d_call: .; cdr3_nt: TGTGCCAGCTCACGAGGGAACCAAGAGACCCAGTACTTC; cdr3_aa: CASSRGNQETQYF
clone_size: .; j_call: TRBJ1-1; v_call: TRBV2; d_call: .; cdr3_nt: TGTGCCAGCAGTGGGACAGTGACTGAAGCTTTCTTT; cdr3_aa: CASSGTVTEAFF
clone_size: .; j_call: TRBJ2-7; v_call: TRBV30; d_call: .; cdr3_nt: TGTGCCTGGAGTGTACGGACGATCGAGCAGTACTTC; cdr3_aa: CAWSVRTIEQYF
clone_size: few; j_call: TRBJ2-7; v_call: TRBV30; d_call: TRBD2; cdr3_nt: TGTGCCTGGAGAGCTAGCGGGCTCTCCTACGAGCAGTACTTC; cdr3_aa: CAWRASGLSYEQYF
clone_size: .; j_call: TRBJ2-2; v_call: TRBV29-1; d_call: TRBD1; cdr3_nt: TGCAGCGTTGACAGGGGGACGAACACCGGGGAGCTGTTTTTT; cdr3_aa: CSVDRGTNTGELFF
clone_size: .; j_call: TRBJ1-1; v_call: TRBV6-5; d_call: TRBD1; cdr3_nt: TGTGCCAGCAGTTACTTACAGGGGGCTGAAGCTTTCTTT; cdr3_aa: CASSYLQGAEAFF
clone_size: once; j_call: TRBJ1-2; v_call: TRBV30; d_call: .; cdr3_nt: TGTGCCTGGAGTCTTAGGACCCCGCTGGGCTACACCTTC; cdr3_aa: CAWSLRTPLGYTF
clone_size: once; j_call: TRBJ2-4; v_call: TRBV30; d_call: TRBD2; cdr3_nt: TGTGCCTGGATACCGGGACTAGCGGGAGGGGACCGACTAGCCAAAAACATTCAGTACTTC; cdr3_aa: CAWIPGLAGGDRLAKNIQYF
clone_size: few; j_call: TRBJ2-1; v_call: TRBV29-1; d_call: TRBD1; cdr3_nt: TGCAGCGTCGCCGGACAGGGCCTTTACAATGAGCAGTTCTTC; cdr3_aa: CSVAGQGLYNEQFF
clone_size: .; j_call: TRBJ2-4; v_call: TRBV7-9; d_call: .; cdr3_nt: TGTGCCAGCAGCCCCCCGGGAGACCGGATTGGGAACATTCAGTACTTC; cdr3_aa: CASSPPGDRIGNIQYF
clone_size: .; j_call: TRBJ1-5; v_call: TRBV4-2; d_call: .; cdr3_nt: TGTGCCAGCAGCATCGGGACCCTGAATCAGCCCCAGCATTTT; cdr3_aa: CASSIGTLNQPQHF
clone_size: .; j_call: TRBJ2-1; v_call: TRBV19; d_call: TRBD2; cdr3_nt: TGTGCCAGTACCCTCGGGGGGAGAGCTGACAATGAGCAGTTCTTC; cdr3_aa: CASTLGGRADNEQFF
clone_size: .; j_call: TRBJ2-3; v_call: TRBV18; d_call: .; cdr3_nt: TGTGCCAGCTCACCACCCCGTGGGGACCGGGCGGATACGCAGTATTTT; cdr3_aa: CASSPPRGDRADTQYF
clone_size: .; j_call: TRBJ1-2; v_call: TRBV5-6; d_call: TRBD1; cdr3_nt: TGTGCCAGCAGCTTGCGGGGACAGTTCTTCTCGGGCTACACCTTC; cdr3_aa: CASSLRGQFFSGYTF
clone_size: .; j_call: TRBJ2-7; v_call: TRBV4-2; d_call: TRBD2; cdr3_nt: TGTGCCAGCAGCCAAGGGGGTACTAGCGGACCCTACGAGCAGTACTTC; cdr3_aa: CASSQGGTSGPYEQYF
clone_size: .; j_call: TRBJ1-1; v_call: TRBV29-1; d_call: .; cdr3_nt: TGCAGCTCATTTAAGGGGACTGAAGCTTTCTTT; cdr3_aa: CSSFKGTEAFF
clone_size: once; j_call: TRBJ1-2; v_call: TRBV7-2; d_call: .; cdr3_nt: TGTGCCAGCAGATCCGGGAGCAGAGGCTACACCTTC; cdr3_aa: CASRSGSRGYTF
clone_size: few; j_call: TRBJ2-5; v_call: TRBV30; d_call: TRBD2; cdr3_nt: TGTGCCTGGAGTTGGGGGGTGAGCGGGAGAGGAGAGACCCAGTACTTC; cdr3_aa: CAWSWGVSGRGETQYF